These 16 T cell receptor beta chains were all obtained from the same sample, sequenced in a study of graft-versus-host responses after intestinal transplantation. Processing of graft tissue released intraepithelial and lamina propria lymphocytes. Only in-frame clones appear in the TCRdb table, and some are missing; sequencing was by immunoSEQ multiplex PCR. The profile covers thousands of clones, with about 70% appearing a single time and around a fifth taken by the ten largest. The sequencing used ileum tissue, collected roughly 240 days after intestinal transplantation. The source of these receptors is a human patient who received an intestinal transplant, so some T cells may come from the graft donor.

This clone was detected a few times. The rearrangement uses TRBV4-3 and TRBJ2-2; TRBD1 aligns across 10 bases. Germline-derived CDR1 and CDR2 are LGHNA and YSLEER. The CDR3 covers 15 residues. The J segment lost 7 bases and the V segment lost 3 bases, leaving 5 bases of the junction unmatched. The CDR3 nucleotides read TGCGCCAGCAGCCAGGGGACAGGGGAAATCGGGGAGCTGTTTTTT. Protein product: CASSQGTGEIGELFF.

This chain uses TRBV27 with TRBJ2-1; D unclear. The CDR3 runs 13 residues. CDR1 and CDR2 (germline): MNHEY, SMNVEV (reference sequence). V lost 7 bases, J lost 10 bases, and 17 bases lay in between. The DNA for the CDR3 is TGTGCCAGCAAAGGTAGTGCCCCACAAGAGCAGTTCTTC. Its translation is CASKGSAPQEQFF.

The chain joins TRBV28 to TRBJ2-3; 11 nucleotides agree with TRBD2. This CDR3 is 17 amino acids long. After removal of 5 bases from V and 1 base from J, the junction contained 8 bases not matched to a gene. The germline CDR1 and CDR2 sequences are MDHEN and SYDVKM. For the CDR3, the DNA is TGTGCCAGCAGTAACATAGCGGGAGGGCCTGGCACAGATACGCAGTATTTT. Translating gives CASSNIAGGPGTDTQYF.

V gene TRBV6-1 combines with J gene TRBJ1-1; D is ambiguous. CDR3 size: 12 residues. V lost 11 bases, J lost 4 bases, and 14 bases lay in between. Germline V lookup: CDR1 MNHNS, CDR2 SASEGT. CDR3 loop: CAVRTGSTEAFF. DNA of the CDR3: TGTGCCGTGCGGACGGGTAGCACTGAAGCTTTCTTT.

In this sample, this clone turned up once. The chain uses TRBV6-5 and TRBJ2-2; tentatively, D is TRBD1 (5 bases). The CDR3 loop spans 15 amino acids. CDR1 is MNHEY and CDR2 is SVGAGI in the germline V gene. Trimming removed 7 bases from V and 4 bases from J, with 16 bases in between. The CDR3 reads CASTQRSGATGELFF. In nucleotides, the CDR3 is TGTGCCAGCACCCAAAGGTCTGGGGCCACCGGGGAGCTGTTTTTT.

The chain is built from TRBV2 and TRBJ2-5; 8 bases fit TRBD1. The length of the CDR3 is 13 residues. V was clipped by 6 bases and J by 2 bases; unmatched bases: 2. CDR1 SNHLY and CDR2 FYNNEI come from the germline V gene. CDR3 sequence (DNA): TGTGCCAGCAGGGGGGACAGGCAAGAGACCCAGTACTTC. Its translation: CASRGDRQETQYF.

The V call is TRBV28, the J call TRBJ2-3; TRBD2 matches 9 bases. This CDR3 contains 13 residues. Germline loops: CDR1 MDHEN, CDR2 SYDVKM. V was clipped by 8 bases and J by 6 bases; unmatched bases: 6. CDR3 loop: CASVAGDLDTQYF. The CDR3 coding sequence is TGTGCCAGCGTAGCGGGGGACTTGGATACGCAGTATTTT.

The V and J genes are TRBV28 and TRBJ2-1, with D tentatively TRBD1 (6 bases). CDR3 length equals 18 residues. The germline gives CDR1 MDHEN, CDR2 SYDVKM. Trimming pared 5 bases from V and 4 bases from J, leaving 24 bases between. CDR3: CASSHKLRTALGYNEQFF. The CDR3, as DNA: TGTGCCAGCAGTCACAAACTCCGGACAGCCCTAGGATACAATGAGCAGTTCTTC.

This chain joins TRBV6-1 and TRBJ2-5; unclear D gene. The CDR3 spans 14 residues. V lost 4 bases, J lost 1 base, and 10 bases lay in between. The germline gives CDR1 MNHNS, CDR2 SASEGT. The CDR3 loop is CASSVRAGQETQYF. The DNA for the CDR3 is TGTGCCAGCAGTGTCCGGGCAGGCCAAGAGACCCAGTACTTC.

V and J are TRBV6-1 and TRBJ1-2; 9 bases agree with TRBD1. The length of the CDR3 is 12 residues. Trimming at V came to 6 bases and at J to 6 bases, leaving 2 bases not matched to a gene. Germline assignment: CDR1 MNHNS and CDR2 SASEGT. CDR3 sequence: CASSGDRDGYTF. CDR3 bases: TGTGCCAGCAGCGGGGACAGGGATGGCTACACCTTC.

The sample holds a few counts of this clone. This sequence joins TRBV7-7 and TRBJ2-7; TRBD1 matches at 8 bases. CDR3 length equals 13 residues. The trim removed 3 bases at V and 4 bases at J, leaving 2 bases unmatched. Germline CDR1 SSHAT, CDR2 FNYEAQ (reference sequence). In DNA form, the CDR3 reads TGTGCCAGCAGCTTCAGACAGGGGTACGAGCAGTACGTC. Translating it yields CASSFRQGYEQYV.

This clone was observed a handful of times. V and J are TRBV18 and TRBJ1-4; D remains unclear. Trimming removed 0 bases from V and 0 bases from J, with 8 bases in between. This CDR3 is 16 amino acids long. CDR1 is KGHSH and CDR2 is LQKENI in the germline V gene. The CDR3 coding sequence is TGTGCCAGCTCACCACCGGACGGACCAACTAATGAAAAACTGTTTTTT. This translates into CASSPPDGPTNEKLFF.

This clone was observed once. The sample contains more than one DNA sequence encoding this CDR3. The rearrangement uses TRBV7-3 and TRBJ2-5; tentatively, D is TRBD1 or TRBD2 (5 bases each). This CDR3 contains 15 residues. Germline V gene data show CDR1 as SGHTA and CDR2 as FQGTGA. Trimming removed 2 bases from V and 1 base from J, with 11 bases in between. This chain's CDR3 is CASSLGGGPQETQYF. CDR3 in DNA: TGTGCCAGCAGCTTAGGTGGGGGACCCCAAGAGACCCAGTACTTC.

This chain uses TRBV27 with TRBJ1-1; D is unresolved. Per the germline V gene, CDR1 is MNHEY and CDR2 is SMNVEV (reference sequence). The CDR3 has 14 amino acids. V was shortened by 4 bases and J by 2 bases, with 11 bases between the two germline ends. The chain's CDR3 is CASSSTNHNTEAFF. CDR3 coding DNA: TGTGCCAGCAGTTCAACGAATCATAACACTGAAGCTTTCTTT.

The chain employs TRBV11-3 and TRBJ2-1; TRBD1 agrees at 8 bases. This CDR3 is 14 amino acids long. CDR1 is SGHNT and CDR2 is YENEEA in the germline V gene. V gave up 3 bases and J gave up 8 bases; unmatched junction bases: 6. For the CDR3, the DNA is TGTGCCAGCAGCTTGAGGCAGGGGGCCGATGAGCAGTTCTTC. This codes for CASSLRQGADEQFF.

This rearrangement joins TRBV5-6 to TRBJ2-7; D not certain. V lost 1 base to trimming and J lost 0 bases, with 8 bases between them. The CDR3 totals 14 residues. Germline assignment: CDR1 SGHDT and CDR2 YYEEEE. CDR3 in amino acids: CASSLWYSSYEQYV. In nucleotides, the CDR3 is TGTGCCAGCAGCTTGTGGTACAGCTCCTACGAGCAGTACGTC.